This T cell receptor beta chain was observed in a study of blood T cells in healthy people across ages. General study points: Researchers judged that diversity estimates from one million T cells fell short of true values.

The second PCR ran roughly 7 to 11 cycles with a sample-barcoded 5' primer and J-beta primers. TCRdb reprocessed the 5' RACE reads with MiXCR, giving one entry per CDR3 protein. This table holds some 1.5 million distinct CDR3 sequences, 28% found once. As concerns this clonotype: Its antigen is undetermined. A clone one base away is much larger, so this may be a read error.

This CDR3 is 14 amino acids long. Germline CDR1 reads ENHRY; CDR2 reads SYGVKD. Ranging in age from about 6 to 95, the donors were healthy Caucasian individuals from Russia. The sequence derives from a young woman in good health. Material: blood. The rearrangement joins TRBV10-3 to TRBJ1-2, with TRBD1 identical over 9 bases. The CDR3 DNA sequence: TGTCCCATCAACCGACCGGGACAGGGTAAAGGCTACACCTTC. Residues: CPINRPGQGKGYTF.